This T cell receptor beta chain originates from a study of metastatic and nonmetastatic thyroid tumors. Study-wide context: Repertoires from malignant and benign thyroid patients were compared across blood and tumor or nodule tissue.

V was shortened by 3 bases and J by 4 bases, with 5 bases between the two germline ends. The CDR3 totals 12 residues. Germline V gene lookup returns CDR1 MNHNS and CDR2 SASEGT. Points from the study as a whole: It was reportedly found that TCR beta diversity was significantly higher in malignant thyroid tumors than in benign nodules, a difference seen in both blood and tumor samples.

In the original analysis: For papillary thyroid cancer, a distant-metastasis classifier was constructed from CDR3 differences observed across clinicopathological groups. TCRdb redid the clone calls on the PCR reads using MiXCR. These V and J calls are TCRdb output, not the study's own analysis. The data show roughly 90,000 clones, 14% to 15% seen once. With regard to this clone: The antigen remains undetermined.

No treatment of any kind had been given to any patient before thyroid surgery. This clonotype was sampled from a female donor with papillary thyroid cancer or a benign thyroid nodule (not recorded which). Some clones in this sample may be carry-over from other donors' samples. Sequenced material: blood. The chain carries TRBV6-1 and TRBJ2-3, with no clear D. The CDR3: CASSDDSDTQYF. Written as DNA, the CDR3 is TGTGCCAGCAGTGACGATTCAGATACGCAGTATTTT.